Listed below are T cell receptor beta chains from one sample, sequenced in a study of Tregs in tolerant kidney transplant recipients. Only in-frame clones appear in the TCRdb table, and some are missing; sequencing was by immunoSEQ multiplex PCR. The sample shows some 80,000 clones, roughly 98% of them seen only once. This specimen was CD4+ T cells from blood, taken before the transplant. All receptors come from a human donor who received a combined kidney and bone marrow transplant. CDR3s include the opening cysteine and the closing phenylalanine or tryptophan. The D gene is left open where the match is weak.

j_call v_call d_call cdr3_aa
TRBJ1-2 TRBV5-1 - CASSLDSWARGYTF
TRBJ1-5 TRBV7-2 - CASSIRPGENQPQHF
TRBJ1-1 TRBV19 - CASSTRRGTGNKNTEAFF
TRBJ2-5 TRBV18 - CASSPSGRETQYF
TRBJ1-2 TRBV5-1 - CAIKTGYGYTF
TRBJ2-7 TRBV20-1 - CSARSPYEQYF
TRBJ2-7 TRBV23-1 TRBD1 CASSHIHRDRDYEQYF
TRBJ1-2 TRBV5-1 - CASSFDAGGLDYGYTF
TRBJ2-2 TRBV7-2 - CASSLVGHATGELFF
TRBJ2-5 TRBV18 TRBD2 CASSLGLAGGETQYF
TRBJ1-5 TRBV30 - CAWSVGGGTYSNQPQHF
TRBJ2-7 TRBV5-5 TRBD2 CASSLGAGGSLYEQYF
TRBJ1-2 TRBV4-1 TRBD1 CASQSVGPQGYGYTF
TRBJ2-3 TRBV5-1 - CASSSYMLDTQYF
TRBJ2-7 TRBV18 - CASSPDRYEQYF
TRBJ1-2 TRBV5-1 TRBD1 CASSTLRQGWPF
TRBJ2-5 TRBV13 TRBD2 CASSLRLAGAVGETQYF
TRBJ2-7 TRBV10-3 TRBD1 CAISRQGNEQYF
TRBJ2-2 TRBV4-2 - CASSQDLAGGTGELFF
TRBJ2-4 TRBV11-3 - CASSLRGTLTKNIQYF
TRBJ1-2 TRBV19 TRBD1 CASSMGSGQLRF
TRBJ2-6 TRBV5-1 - CASTGGSGANVLTF
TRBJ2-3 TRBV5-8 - CASSLDGNEVDTQYF
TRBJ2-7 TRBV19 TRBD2 CASSIGASGGEYEQYF
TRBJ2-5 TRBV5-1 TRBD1 CASSPTGGGWETQYF
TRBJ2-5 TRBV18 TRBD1 CASSPPTGRETQYF
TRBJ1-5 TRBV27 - CASMPLGESPTNQPQHF
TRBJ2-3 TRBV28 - CASSQGGASTDTQYF
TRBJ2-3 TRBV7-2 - CASSLAKGRTDTQYF
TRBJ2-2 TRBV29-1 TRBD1 CSVEVTGDGELFF
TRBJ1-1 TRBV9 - CASSVGLGGGMNTEAFF
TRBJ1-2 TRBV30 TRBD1 CAWGPGTGILIYGYTF
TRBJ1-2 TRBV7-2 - CASSPLRGSGYTF
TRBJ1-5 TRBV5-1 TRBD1 CASSTGTGAQPQHF
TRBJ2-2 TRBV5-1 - CASRPGSLSGELFF
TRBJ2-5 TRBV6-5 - CASSPGQYGLETQYF
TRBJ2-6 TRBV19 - CASSPRQGVDWWGANVLTF
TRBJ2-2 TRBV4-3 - CASSQLLRGTGELFF
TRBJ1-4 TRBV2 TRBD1 CASSLIGQGFTDEKLFF
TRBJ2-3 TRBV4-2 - CASSQGTQGRSTDTQYF
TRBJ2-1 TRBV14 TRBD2 CASSPARGLAGGKKFF
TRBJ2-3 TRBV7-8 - CASRSLDTQYF
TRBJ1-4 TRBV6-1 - CASSARTNEKLFF
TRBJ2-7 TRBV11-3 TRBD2 CASSFSGTENYEQYF